This T cell receptor beta chain was recorded in a study of blood T cell dynamics during melanoma immunotherapy (dated by TCRdb to between 2020 and 2021). With regard to the full study: Patients with metastatic melanoma were treated with first-line pembrolizumab or nivolumab plus ipilimumab as standard of care in the United Kingdom. The training cohort consisted of consecutive patients, while an additional independent group of patients from the same centre was pooled to form an external validation set. To find early correlates of response, the study profiled the peripheral T cell receptor repertoires of patients with metastatic melanoma both before and after one cycle of checkpoint inhibitor therapy.

The time point label corresponds to: pre-treatment baseline. Blood samples were taken at two points: before treatment (T0) and at week 3 (W3), which came after the first cycle of checkpoint blockade. Except for a couple of patients with rapid clinical progression, response was assessed 12 weeks after the first infusion by RECIST 1.1; disease control meant complete response, partial response or stable disease. Patients were not eligible if they had prior systemic cancer treatment, concomitant immunosuppressant therapy or synchronous other active malignancies. To track both circulating cells and T cell turnover, TCR beta was sequenced from bulk PBMC as well as from plasma cell-free DNA. PBMC were isolated from blood with Lymphoprep and SepMate tubes, followed by red cell lysis. QIAamp DNA Blood Mini kits were used to extract DNA from PBMC and from sorted T cell subsets. This clone was detected a few times. Its antigen is not yet known. Qualities for individual bases were not recorded, and no much larger clone is one base off.

Every bulk PBMC sample was loaded with the same fixed amount of about 380 ng of DNA. TCR beta CDR3 sequences were amplified from genomic DNA with the immunoSEQ TCRb Assay kit following manufacturer instructions. The KAPA Library Quantification Kit for Illumina platforms was used to quantify pooled libraries by qPCR. Sequencing of the pooled libraries was done on an Illumina NextSeq 500, with clustering at roughly 0.6-1.2 pM. In the source study's methods: The TCR data were analyzed using immunoSEQ ANALYZER and the R LymphoSeq package. A rearrangement efficiency score was calculated as productive divided by the sum of productive and non-productive CDR3 sequences. Within each patient, timepoints were compared pairwise for clonality, measured with the Gini coefficient, and for diversity, measured with the Renyi index at alpha=1. In LymphoSeq, clonal relatedness was computed using an edit distance of 3, and repertoire similarity was computed using the Bhattacharyya coefficient. To classify response, a linear discriminant analysis based on week-3 changes in clonality and diversity was built with the R MASS and caret packages. Imported from immuneACCESS, the table was reduced by TCRdb to in-frame sequences with V and J called. These copies leave out some clones; in studies compared against another copy, an unresolved V gene accounts for under half, and the cause of the remainder is not known. V, J and clone size were drawn from that table, and D and trimming were deduced from the DNA. This sample is represented by about 24,000 clones; 70% to 90% of them were singletons. 4% to 6% of the sample comes from the top ten.

Broader findings and caveats from the paper: The study was unable to establish whether the T cell clones driving the repertoire changes were melanoma-specific or instead reflected general immune activation. Unlike progressors, patients who went on to achieve disease control showed a bifurcated reorganization of the PBMC repertoire at W3, with either increased clonality or increased diversity. The relatively small sample size was acknowledged as something that could potentially limit how far the results can be generalized.

The source is a human donor with melanoma. The sample was blood, taken from a patient treated with checkpoint blockade.

The CDR3 amino acid sequence is: CASSPIDRGNTIYF. In nucleotide form, the sequence is TGTGCCAGCAGTCCTATCGACAGGGGGAACACCATATATTTT. The rearranged chain carries TRBV28 and TRBJ1-3; 9 nucleotides in the junction match TRBD1. The germline V gene provides CDR1 MDHEN and CDR2 SYDVKM. Its CDR3 holds 14 amino acids, cysteine through phenylalanine. Of all the DNA, just the CDR3 is kept, 42 bases in frame from base 1. Trimming leaves V shorter by 5 bases and J shorter by 7 bases, with the junction holding 6 bases beyond the gene matches.